The 8 T cell receptor beta chains below were found in one sample sequenced in a study of blood T cell repertoires in COVID-19 (dated by TCRdb to about 2020). Libraries were prepared through the immunoSEQ multiplex PCR assay. Sourced from immuneACCESS, this table was stored by TCRdb with only in-frame sequences that have V and J called. A share of the clones is absent; for the studies checked, an unresolved V gene accounts for under half, and the remainder has no known explanation. Across this sample there are approximately 350,000 clones, with approximately 91% seen only once. The ten largest clones capture roughly 6.6% of the sample. The sample consisted of peripheral blood. These receptors originate from a woman in her 70s with COVID-19, enrolled during active disease.

This chain connects TRBV10-3 to TRBJ2-1, with 10 bases fitting TRBD2. This CDR3 is 14 amino acids long. Germline assignment: CDR1 ENHRY and CDR2 SYGVKD. Unmatched junction bases numbered 8, after V lost 11 bases and J lost 4 bases. The chain's CDR3 is CAVARTSGYNEQFF. CDR3 coding DNA: TGTGCCGTCGCCAGGACTAGCGGATACAATGAGCAGTTCTTC.

The J gene is TRBJ2-7, the V gene TRBV6-5; TRBD1 might be the D (6 bases). The V end was cut by 5 bases, the J end by 1 base, with 9 bases between. The CDR3 is made up of 13 amino acids. Germline CDR1 reads MNHEY; CDR2 reads SVGAGI. CDR3 protein: CASSMGASYEQYF. The CDR3 DNA reads TGTGCCAGCAGTATGGGGGCTTCCTACGAGCAGTACTTC.

This chain connects TRBV19 to TRBJ2-2; TRBD2 matches at 7 bases. Germline CDR1 reads LNHDA; CDR2 reads SQIVND (reference sequence). The V and J ends lost 7 bases and 6 bases, in that order; junction bases with no gene match: 11. The CDR3 runs 15 residues. CDR3 loop: CASTRRGGSAGELFF. The CDR3 nucleotides read TGTGCCAGTACTCGGAGGGGAGGGTCGGCCGGGGAGCTGTTTTTT.

V and J are TRBV7-3 and TRBJ2-5, with TRBD1 identical over 8 bases. The CDR3 is 14 residues long. Germline lookup yields CDR1 SGHTA and CDR2 FQGTGA. J gave up 4 bases and V 5 bases, and 6 bases lay outside the gene matches. The CDR3 protein is CASSTSGQGETQYF. The DNA for the CDR3 is TGTGCCAGCAGCACGTCAGGACAGGGAGAGACCCAGTACTTC. Complete variable domain (other parts from reference TRBV7-3 and TRBJ2-5): GAGVSQTPSNKVTEKGKYVELRCDPISGHTALYWYRQSLGQGPEFLIYFQGTGAADDSGLPNDRFFAVRPEGSVSTLKIQRTERGDSAVYLCASSTSGQGETQYFGPGTRLLVL.

The chain employs TRBV28 and TRBJ1-2; possible D gene TRBD1, 5 bases. Per the germline V gene, CDR1 is MDHEN and CDR2 is SYDVKM. The V gene lost 3 bases and the J gene lost 8 bases, with 10 bases spanning the gap. CDR3 length: 12 amino acids. The CDR3 sequence is CASSLRTSGYTF. The CDR3 nucleotides are TGTGCCAGCAGTTTGAGGACATCCGGCTACACCTTC.

V is TRBV5-4 and J is TRBJ2-3; D remains unclear. This CDR3 has 13 amino acids. The V end lost 3 bases, the J end lost 6 bases, and 11 bases lay between the germline ends. The germline V gene encodes CDR1 SGHNT and CDR2 YYREEE (reference sequence). CDR3 region: CASSSDPSDTQYF. CDR3 nucleotides: TGTGCCAGCAGCTCAGATCCGTCGGATACGCAGTATTTT.

V is TRBV7-9 and J is TRBJ1-6; 10 bases match TRBD1. The CDR3 sequence is 16 residues long. Unmatched junction bases numbered 9, after V lost 4 bases and J lost 9 bases. The germline gives CDR1 SEHNR, CDR2 FQNEAQ (reference sequence). The CDR3 region has the DNA TGTGCCAGCAGCTCCCGGGACAGGGGTTTCGGTTCACCCCTCCACTTT. It encodes CASSSRDRGFGSPLHF.

In this sample, this clone turned up once. The V call is TRBV11-2, the J call TRBJ2-1; tentatively, D is TRBD2 (5 bases). CDR1 and CDR2 from the germline V gene are SGHAT and FQNNGV. The length of the CDR3 is 12 residues. V lost 3 bases and J lost 10, with 10 bases in between. CDR3 loop: CASSLVGDEQFF. The CDR3 DNA sequence: TGTGCCAGCAGCTTGGTGGGAGACGAGCAGTTCTTC.